Shown below are 17 T cell receptor beta chains from a single sample sequenced in a study of blood T cell repertoires in COVID-19. The assay was immunoSEQ multiplex PCR, and TCRdb's table has in-frame clones only and misses some. Of about 59,000 clones in the sample, roughly 91% were seen once. Sequenced input: peripheral blood. These receptors all come from a human donor in a cohort sampled during active COVID-19.

Only one count was recorded for this clone. The CDR3 nucleotides are TGTGCCAGCAGCCCTGAATCCAAGCTTAGCAATCAGCCCCAGCATTTT. As protein: CASSPESKLSNQPQHF. The chain joins TRBV7-8 to TRBJ1-5, with D unclear. Deletions cut 5 bases from V and 0 bases from J, with 14 bases between. From germline, CDR1 is SGHVS and CDR2 FQNEAQ. This CDR3 has 16 residues.

This rearrangement joins TRBV6-4 to TRBJ1-4, with a tentative D call TRBD1 (6 bases). The germline V gene has CDR1 MRHNA and CDR2 SNTAGT. The CDR3 is 16 amino acids. V was shortened by 6 bases and J by 0 bases, with 14 bases between the two germline ends. The DNA for the CDR3 is TGTGCCAGCAGGGAGATACAGGGCGCAACTAATGAAAAACTGTTTTTT. Its protein product is CASREIQGATNEKLFF.

This chain joins TRBV28 and TRBJ2-5, with 7 bases that match TRBD1. The CDR3 is 14 amino acids. J was trimmed by 5 bases and V by 4 bases; bases with no gene match: 7. Germline-derived CDR1 and CDR2 are MDHEN and SYDVKM. In DNA, the CDR3 is TGTGCCAGCAGTTCCCCGGGACAGAGGGAGACCCAGTACTTC. This translates into CASSSPGQRETQYF.

The CDR3 sequence: CASSRTVLAGGNNEQFF. Here the CDR3 DNA reads TGTGCCAGCAGTCGCACTGTACTAGCGGGGGGTAACAATGAGCAGTTCTTC. The chain joins TRBV6-2 or TRBV6-3 to TRBJ2-1, with 12 bases aligning to TRBD2. This CDR3 contains 17 residues. V lost 5 bases and J lost 5; bases outside the gene matches: 10. Germline CDR1 MNHEY, CDR2 SVGEGT.

The chain recombines TRBV7-9 with TRBJ2-3; 8 bases fit TRBD2. This CDR3 region has 15 residues. Germline V gives CDR1 SEHNR, CDR2 FQNEAQ (reference sequence). Trimming took 3 bases from V and 6 from J; bases not matched to a gene: 8. The CDR3 loop reads CASSFLSGSGDTQYF. The DNA of the CDR3 is TGTGCCAGCAGCTTTTTAAGCGGGAGCGGGGATACGCAGTATTTT.

This clone was recorded once. The chain employs TRBV19 and TRBJ1-5; 9 bases map to TRBD1. Germline V gene sequence: CDR1 LNHDA, CDR2 SQIVND (reference sequence). Trimming at V came to 2 bases and at J to 6 bases, leaving 8 bases not matched to a gene. The CDR3 length is 16 residues. For the CDR3, the DNA is TGTGCCAGTAGTATACCCCGGGACAGGGTCCGTCAGCCCCAGCATTTT. The encoded protein is CASSIPRDRVRQPQHF.

The chain carries TRBV2 and TRBJ2-5, with D possibly TRBD2 on 5 matching bases. With 6 bases removed from V and 5 bases from J, the gap between germline ends came to 10 bases. The length of the CDR3 is 12 residues. Germline V CDR1 and CDR2: SNHLY, FYNNEI. CDR3 nucleotide sequence: TGTGCCAGCAGGGCTGAGGGCGAGACCCAGTACTTC. Translating gives CASRAEGETQYF.

The rearrangement links TRBV10-3 to TRBJ2-6; 7 nucleotides align to TRBD1. The junction had 4 bases not matched to a gene; V was cut back by 2 bases and J by 0 bases. The CDR3 has 17 amino acids. Germline V gene sequence: CDR1 ENHRY, CDR2 SYGVKD. DNA for the CDR3: TGTGCCATCAGTGAGATGGGACAGCTCTCTGGGGCCAACGTCCTGACTTTC. Protein sequence: CAISEMGQLSGANVLTF.

The chain carries TRBV9 and TRBJ1-2; D possibly corresponds to TRBD1 (5 bases). The CDR3 has 15 residues. Germline V gene sequence: CDR1 SGDLS, CDR2 YYNGEE. With 0 bases removed from V and 5 bases from J, the gap between germline ends came to 14 bases. The CDR3 DNA sequence: TGTGCCAGCAGCGTAGCAGAAGGGGCGATGTATGGCTACACCTTC. It encodes CASSVAEGAMYGYTF. Based on the CDR3 plus reference TRBV9 and TRBJ1-2, the full variable domain is DSGVTQTPKHLITATGQRVTLRCSPRSGDLSVYWYQQSLDQGLQFLIQYYNGEERAKGNILERFSAQQFPDLHSELNLSSLELGDSALYFCASSVAEGAMYGYTFGSGTRLTVV.

The gene calls are TRBV7-3 and TRBJ1-6; possibly TRBD1 for D (6 bases). The CDR3 extends over 14 amino acids. V shed 0 bases and J shed 10 bases, with 10 bases lying between them. CDR1 is SGHTA and CDR2 is FQGTGA in the germline V gene. The CDR3 bases are TGTGCCAGCAGCTTAACGGGGGCCAGCTCACCCCTCCACTTT. Translated: CASSLTGASSPLHF. Based on the CDR3 plus reference TRBV7-3 and TRBJ1-6, the full variable domain is GAGVSQTPSNKVTEKGKYVELRCDPISGHTALYWYRQSLGQGPEFLIYFQGTGAADDSGLPNDRFFAVRPEGSVSTLKIQRTERGDSAVYLCASSLTGASSPLHFGNGTRLTVT.

The rearrangement joins TRBV11-2 to TRBJ2-7, with D maybe TRBD1 (6 bases). From germline, CDR1 is SGHAT and CDR2 FQNNGV. V was shortened by 5 bases and J by 0 bases, with 17 bases between the two germline ends. The CDR3 totals 16 residues. Here the CDR3 reads CASSPRGGWSSYEQYF. The CDR3 DNA reads as TGTGCCAGCAGCCCACGAGGGGGATGGAGCTCCTACGAGCAGTACTTC. The entire variable domain, with the rest obtained from reference TRBV11-2 and TRBJ2-7, is as follows: EAGVAQSPRYKIIEKRQSVAFWCNPISGHATLYWYQQILGQGPKLLIQFQNNGVVDDSQLPKDRFSAERLKGVDSTLKIQPAKLEDSAVYLCASSPRGGWSSYEQYFGPGTRLTVT.

Only one count was recorded for this clone. This sequence joins TRBV10-1 and TRBJ2-3, with 10 bases that match TRBD2. Germline CDR1 reads WNHNN; CDR2 reads SYGVQD (reference sequence). J gave up 5 bases and V 0 bases, and 8 bases lay outside the gene matches. CDR3 size: 17 residues. CDR3 sequence reads: CASSESGLAGVGDTQYF. As DNA, the CDR3 is TGCGCCAGCAGTGAGTCAGGGCTAGCGGGAGTTGGAGATACGCAGTATTTT.

V and J are TRBV19 and TRBJ1-2; 7 bases align to TRBD1. The V and J ends lost 4 bases and 8 bases, in that order; junction bases with no gene match: 13. Germline CDR1 is LNHDA and CDR2 is SQIVND (reference sequence). This CDR3 comprises 15 residues. The CDR3 here is CASSTRDSILRGYTF. Written as DNA, the CDR3 is TGTGCCAGTAGTACACGGGACAGCATATTGAGGGGCTACACCTTC.

This clone was found once. The chain couples TRBV7-9 to TRBJ1-4; unclear D gene. V lost 0 bases to trimming and J lost 4 bases, with 12 bases between them. The CDR3 length is 16 residues. Per the germline V gene, CDR1 is SEHNR and CDR2 is FQNEAQ (reference sequence). CDR3 region: CASSLALAVVNEKLFF. DNA for the CDR3: TGTGCCAGCAGCTTAGCGTTGGCAGTGGTTAATGAAAAACTGTTTTTT. Together with reference TRBV7-9 and TRBJ1-4, the CDR3 gives the full variable domain: DTGVSQNPRHKITKRGQNVTFRCDPISEHNRLYWYRQTLGQGPEFLTYFQNEAQLEKSRLLSDRFSAERPKGSFSTLEIQRTEQGDSAMYLCASSLALAVVNEKLFFGSGTQLSVL.

The CDR3 spells CASSPAEDRGRGTEAFF. The CDR3 DNA follows: TGTGCCAGCAGCCCTGCGGAAGACAGGGGAAGAGGCACTGAAGCTTTCTTT. The chain recombines TRBV3-1 (or the pseudogene TRBV3-2) with TRBJ1-1, with 8 bases matching TRBD1. Germline assignment: CDR1 LGHDT and CDR2 YNNKEL (reference sequence). The CDR3 runs to 17 residues. The V segment lost 4 bases and the J segment 4 bases; nucleotides outside the gene matches: 14.

The CDR3 protein is CASSLVDRGGTEAFF. The CDR3 DNA sequence: TGTGCCAGCAGCTTGGTAGACAGGGGTGGAACTGAAGCTTTCTTT. The chain has TRBV5-4 and TRBJ1-1; TRBD1 agrees at 8 bases. The CDR3 sequence is 15 residues long. V dropped 0 bases and J dropped 5; count of bases not matched to a gene: 6. CDR1 is SGHNT and CDR2 is YYREEE in the germline V gene (reference sequence). Looking up the rest from reference TRBV5-4 and TRBJ1-1 gives the full variable domain: ETGVTQSPTHLIKTRGQQVTLRCSSQSGHNTVSWYQQALGQGPQFIFQYYREEENGRGNFPPRFSGLQFPNYSSELNVNALELDDSALYLCASSLVDRGGTEAFFGQGTRLTVV.

This clone appeared once. V is TRBV6-5 and J is TRBJ2-4; D is perhaps TRBD1 (6 bases). The CDR3 is made up of 15 amino acids. Deletions cut 2 bases from V and 0 bases from J, with 8 bases between. Germline loops: CDR1 MNHEY, CDR2 SVGAGI. CDR3 region: CASSYGGKAKNIQYF. CDR3 in DNA: TGTGCCAGCAGTTACGGGGGCAAAGCCAAAAACATTCAGTACTTC.